The sample holds a few counts of the clone carrying this T cell receptor (beta chain). Antigen specificity is unknown. The sample is drawn from a study of response to subunit inactivated influenza vaccine. Study findings and constraints: Researchers suggested that each seasonal influenza vaccination recruits few new T cells.

CDR1 SGHRS and CDR2 YFSETQ come from the germline V gene. This CDR3 has 12 residues. The V end lost 4 bases, the J end lost 7 bases, and 8 bases lay between the germline ends. TCRdb reprocessed the RT-PCR reads with MiXCR, giving one entry per CDR3 protein. The top ten clones hold less than 2.5% of a sample with hundreds of thousands of distinct CDR3 sequences, 25% of them seen once. The V and J genes are TRBV5-1 and TRBJ2-2; D call uncertain. The sequence was collected from a man aged 50 to 59 who received an inactivated influenza vaccine. Sequenced material: CD4+ T cells sorted from PBMCs, taken 5 to 6 days after vaccination. The CDR3, as DNA: TGCGCCAGCAGCCTCACGCTCGGGGAGCTGTTTTTT. Translation gives CASSLTLGELFF.